This TCR beta chain stems from a study of blood T cells in healthy people across ages. Overall study results and limits: Not knowing donor CMV status may have confounded expanded clonotype changes. Per million T cells, the diversity of TCR beta decreased roughly linearly as age advanced.

Concerning this clonotype: The antigen is unknown.

A second PCR of roughly 7 to 11 cycles used a sample-barcoded 5' primer and a J-beta primer mix. Every cDNA molecule carried a tag from a template-switch adaptor bearing 12 random nucleotides. TCRdb fed the 5' RACE reads into MiXCR, producing one record per CDR3 protein. Seen here are 1.2 million to 1.5 million distinct CDR3 sequences, roughly 60% observed once, and the top ten hold 5.5% to 8%. J gave up 6 bases and V 4 bases, and 9 bases lay outside the gene matches. Germline-derived CDR1 and CDR2 are MNHEY and SMNVEV (reference sequence). The CDR3 is 15 residues long. With each sample, at least 5.5 micrograms of total RNA were extracted.

The chain uses TRBV27 and TRBJ2-7, with 10 bases that match TRBD1. This clonotype was sampled from a man between 18 and 35 years old in good health. Sequenced input: blood. The CDR3 protein is CASSSSGTGDSEQYF. The CDR3 DNA reads TGTGCCAGCAGTTCCTCCGGGACAGGGGACTCCGAGCAGTACTTC.